This T cell receptor beta chain was captured by sequencing in a study of blood T cell repertoires in COVID-19. The overall study: T cells, B-cell-depleted T cells, or PBMCs provided the cDNA or gDNA that served as material.

Germline lookup yields CDR1 ENHRY and CDR2 SYGVKD. The CDR3 covers 15 residues. V gave up 0 bases and J gave up 6 bases; unmatched junction bases: 4. Per the study methods: Amplification with reference gene primers provided the estimates of nucleated cell counts. Sequencing was performed with immunoSEQ multiplex PCR; in TCRdb, only in-frame clones are kept and a portion is missing. That table gives V, J and clone size, and the DNA gave D and trimming. The table includes about 290,000 clones, about nine tenths detected once. The sequence derives from a woman aged 35 to 49 who had recovered from COVID-19. Sequenced sample: peripheral blood. V usage is TRBV10-3 and J usage is TRBJ2-3; 9 nucleotides match TRBD2. The chain's CDR3 is CAISESLAGPDTQYF. The CDR3 DNA is TGTGCCATCAGTGAGTCCCTAGCGGGACCGGATACGCAGTATTTT.